This entry lists 6 T cell receptor beta chains sequenced from one sample in a study of PD-1 blockade in classical Hodgkin lymphoma (dated by TCRdb to the early 2020s). Library preparation used the immunoSEQ multiplex PCR assay. This immuneACCESS table, as held by TCRdb, lists in-frame sequences with V and J called but not all clones. Of the missing ones, under half trace to an unresolved V gene in checked studies; the others have no known cause. For this sample there are approximately 44,000 clones; over 55% appear just once. The ten biggest clones cover 3% to 3.5% of the sample. Taken with the paper, the label for time point translates to: cycle 1 day 1 (C1D1), immediately before nivolumab initiation. Relapse after autologous stem cell transplantation had occurred in all trial patients, and cohorts A, B and C were distinguished by prior brentuximab vedotin exposure. The sample consisted of peripheral blood mononuclear cells (PBMCs), taken at baseline. These receptors all come from a human donor with classical Hodgkin lymphoma.

The sample holds one count of this clone. The J gene is TRBJ2-3, the V gene TRBV7-9; no clear D. Trimming removed 2 bases from V and 0 bases from J, with 6 bases in between. Germline CDR1 SEHNR, CDR2 FQNEAQ (reference sequence). CDR3 size: 14 residues. CDR3 in DNA: TGTGCCAGCAGCTTAAGCATTAGCACAGATACGCAGTATTTT. This gives the protein CASSLSISTDTQYF.

The gene calls are TRBV7-8 and TRBJ1-5; TRBD1 aligns across 7 bases. From germline, CDR1 is SGHVS and CDR2 FQNEAQ. The CDR3 has 15 amino acids. V lost 1 base, J lost 6 bases, and 6 bases stayed unmatched. The CDR3 loop reads CASSLEGAMAQPQHF. As DNA, the CDR3 is TGTGCCAGCAGCTTAGAGGGGGCGATGGCTCAGCCCCAGCATTTT.

This clone was counted a single time. V gene TRBV6-6 combines with J gene TRBJ1-1; D is uncertain. From germline, CDR1 is MNHNY and CDR2 SVGAGI (reference sequence). V dropped 6 bases and J dropped 1 base, with 9 bases sitting between them. This CDR3 has 13 amino acids. The CDR3, as DNA: TGTGCCAGCAGCCGGACGGGGAACACTGAAGCTTTCTTT. The encoded protein is CASSRTGNTEAFF.

The chain joins TRBV7-9 to TRBJ2-1; possible D gene TRBD1, 5 bases. CDR3 length: 13 amino acids. Trimming removed 5 bases at V and 8 bases at J, with 13 bases between. Germline assignment: CDR1 SEHNR and CDR2 FQNEAQ (reference sequence). CDR3 sequence (DNA): TGTGCCAGCAGCCGAGATACAGGCGATGAGCAGTTCTTC. This codes for CASSRDTGDEQFF.

This clone is medium-sized in the sample. V is TRBV4-2 and J is TRBJ2-7; the D is unclear. Germline CDR1 and CDR2: LGHNA and YNFKEQ. V lost 1 base, J lost 3 bases, and 7 bases lay in between. The CDR3 contains 13 residues. In DNA form, the CDR3 reads TGTGCCAGCAGCCAAGGGGAAGACTACGAGCAGTACTTC. It is translated as CASSQGEDYEQYF.

This clone qualifies as medium-sized (0.01 to 0.1%). The V and J genes are TRBV9 and TRBJ1-1; TRBD1 might be the D (5 bases). This CDR3 comprises 15 residues. Germline assignment: CDR1 SGDLS and CDR2 YYNGEE. V lost 2 bases and J lost 4, with 15 bases in between. CDR3 coding DNA: TGTGCCAGCAGCGTGGGCGAGGGGTCGGGCACTGAAGCTTTCTTT. It yields the protein CASSVGEGSGTEAFF.